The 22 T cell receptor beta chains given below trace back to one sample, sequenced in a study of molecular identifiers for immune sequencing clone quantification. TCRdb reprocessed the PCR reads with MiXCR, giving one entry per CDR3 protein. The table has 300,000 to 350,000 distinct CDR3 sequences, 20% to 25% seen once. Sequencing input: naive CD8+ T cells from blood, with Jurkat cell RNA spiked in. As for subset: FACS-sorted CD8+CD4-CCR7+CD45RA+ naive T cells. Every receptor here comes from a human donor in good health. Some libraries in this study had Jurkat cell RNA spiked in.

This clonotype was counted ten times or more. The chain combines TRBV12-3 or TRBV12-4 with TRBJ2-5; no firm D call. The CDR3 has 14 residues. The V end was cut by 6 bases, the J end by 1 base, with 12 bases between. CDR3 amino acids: CASSHYTSQETQYF. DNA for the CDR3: TGTGCCAGCAGCCACTACACGAGCCAAGAGACCCAGTACTTC.

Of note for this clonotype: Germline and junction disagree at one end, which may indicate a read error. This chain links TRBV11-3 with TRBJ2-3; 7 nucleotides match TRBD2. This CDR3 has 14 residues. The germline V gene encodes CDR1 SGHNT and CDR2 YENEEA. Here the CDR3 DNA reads TGTGCCAGCAGCCCAAGCGGGATCACAGATACGCGGTATTTT. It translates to CASSPSGITDTRYF.

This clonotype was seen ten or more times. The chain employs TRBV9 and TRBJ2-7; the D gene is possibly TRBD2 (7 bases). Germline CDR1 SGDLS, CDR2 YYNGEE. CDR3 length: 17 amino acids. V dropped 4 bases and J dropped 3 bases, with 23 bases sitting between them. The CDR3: CASSPETGGGSFYEQYF. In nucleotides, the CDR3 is TGTGCCAGCAGCCCGGAGACTGGGGGGGGCAGTTTCTACGAGCAGTACTTC.

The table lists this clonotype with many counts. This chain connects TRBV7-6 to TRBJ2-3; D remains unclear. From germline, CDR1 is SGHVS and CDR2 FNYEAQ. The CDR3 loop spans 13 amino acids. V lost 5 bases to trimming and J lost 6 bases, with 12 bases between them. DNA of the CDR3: TGTGCCAGCAGCCGACAAGCATATGATACGCAGTATTTT. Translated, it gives CASSRQAYDTQYF. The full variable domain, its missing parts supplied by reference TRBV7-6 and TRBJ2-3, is GAGVSQSPRYKVTKRGQDVALRCDPISGHVSLYWYRQALGQGPEFLTYFNYEAQQDKSGLPNDRFSAERPEGSISTLTIQRTEQRDSAMYRCASSRQAYDTQYFGPGTRLTVL.

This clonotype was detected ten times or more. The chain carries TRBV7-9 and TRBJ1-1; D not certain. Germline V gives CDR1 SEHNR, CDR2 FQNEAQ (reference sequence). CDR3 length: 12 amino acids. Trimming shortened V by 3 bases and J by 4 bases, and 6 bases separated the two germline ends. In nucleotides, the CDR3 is TGTGCCAGCAGCTTCGACCGCACTGAAGCTTTCTTT. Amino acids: CASSFDRTEAFF.

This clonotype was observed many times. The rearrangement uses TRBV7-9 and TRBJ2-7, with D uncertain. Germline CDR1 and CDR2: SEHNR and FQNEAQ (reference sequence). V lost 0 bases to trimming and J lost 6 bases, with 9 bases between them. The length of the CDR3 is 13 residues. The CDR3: CASSLAGLLEQYF. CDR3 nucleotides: TGTGCCAGCAGCTTAGCCGGTCTGCTCGAGCAGTACTTC.

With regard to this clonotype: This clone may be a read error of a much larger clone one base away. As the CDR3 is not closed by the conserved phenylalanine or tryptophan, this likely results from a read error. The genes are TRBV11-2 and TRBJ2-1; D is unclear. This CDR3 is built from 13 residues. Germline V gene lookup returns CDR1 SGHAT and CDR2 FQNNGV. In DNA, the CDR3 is TGTGCCAGCAGCCTAGAATGGGGCAATGAGCAGTTCCTC. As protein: CASSLEWGNEQFL.

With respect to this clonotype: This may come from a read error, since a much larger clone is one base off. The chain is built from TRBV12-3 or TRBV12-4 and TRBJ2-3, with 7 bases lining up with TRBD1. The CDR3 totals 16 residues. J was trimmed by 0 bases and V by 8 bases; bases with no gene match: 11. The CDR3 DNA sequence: TGTGCCAGCGGATCGGGACAGAGCCCTAGCACAGATACGCAGTATTTT. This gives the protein CASGSGQSPSTDTQYF.

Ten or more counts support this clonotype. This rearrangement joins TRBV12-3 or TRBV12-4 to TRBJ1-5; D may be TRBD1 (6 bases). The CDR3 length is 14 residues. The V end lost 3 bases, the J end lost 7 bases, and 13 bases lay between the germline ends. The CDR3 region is CASSFGGAGQPQHF. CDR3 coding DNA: TGTGCCAGCAGTTTCGGGGGGGCGGGGCAGCCCCAGCATTTT.

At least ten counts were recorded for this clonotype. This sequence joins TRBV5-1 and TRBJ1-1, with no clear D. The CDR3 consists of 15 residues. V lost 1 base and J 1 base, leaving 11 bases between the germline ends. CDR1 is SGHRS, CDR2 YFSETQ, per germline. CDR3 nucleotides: TGCGCCAGCAGCTTGTCGTCAGTACCGAACACTGAAGCTTTCTTT. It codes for CASSLSSVPNTEAFF.

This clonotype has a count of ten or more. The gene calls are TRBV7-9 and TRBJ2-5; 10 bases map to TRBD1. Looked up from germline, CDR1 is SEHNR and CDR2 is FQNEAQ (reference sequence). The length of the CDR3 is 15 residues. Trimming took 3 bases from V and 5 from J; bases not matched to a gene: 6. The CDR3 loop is CASSLTGGRRETQYF. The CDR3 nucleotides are TGTGCCAGCAGCTTGACAGGGGGCCGTCGGGAGACCCAGTACTTC.

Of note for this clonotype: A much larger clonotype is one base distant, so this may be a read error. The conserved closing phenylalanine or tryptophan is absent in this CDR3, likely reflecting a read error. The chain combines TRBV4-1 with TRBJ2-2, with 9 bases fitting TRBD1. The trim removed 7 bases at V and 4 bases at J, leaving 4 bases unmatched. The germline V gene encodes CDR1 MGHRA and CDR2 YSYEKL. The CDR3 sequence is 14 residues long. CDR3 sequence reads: CASTPGQGTGELFC. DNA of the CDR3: TGCGCCAGCACGCCGGGACAGGGCACCGGGGAGCTGTTTTGT.

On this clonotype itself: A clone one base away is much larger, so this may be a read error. CDR3 coding DNA: TGTGCCAGCGGGTCAACATCTGCCTACGAGCAGTACTTC. Translated: CASGSTSAYEQYF. The chain has TRBV7-9 and TRBJ2-7; D ambiguous. Germline V CDR1 and CDR2: SEHNR, FQNEAQ (reference sequence). The CDR3 has 13 residues. V was pared by 8 bases and J by 2 bases, with 13 bases between.

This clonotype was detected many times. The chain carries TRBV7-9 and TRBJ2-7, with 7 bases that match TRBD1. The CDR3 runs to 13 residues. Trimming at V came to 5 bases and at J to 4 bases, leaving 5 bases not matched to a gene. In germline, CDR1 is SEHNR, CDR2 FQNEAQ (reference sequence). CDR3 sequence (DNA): TGTGCCAGCAGCCCGGGACAGCAATACGAGCAGTACTTC. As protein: CASSPGQQYEQYF.

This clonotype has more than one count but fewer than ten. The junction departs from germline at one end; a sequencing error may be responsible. CDR3 loop: CASSSDRGMTDAQYF. The CDR3 DNA reads as TGTGCCAGCAGTTCGGACAGGGGGATGACAGATGCGCAGTATTTT. The rearrangement uses TRBV12-3 or TRBV12-4 and TRBJ2-3; 10 nucleotides align to TRBD1. The CDR3 sequence is 15 residues long.

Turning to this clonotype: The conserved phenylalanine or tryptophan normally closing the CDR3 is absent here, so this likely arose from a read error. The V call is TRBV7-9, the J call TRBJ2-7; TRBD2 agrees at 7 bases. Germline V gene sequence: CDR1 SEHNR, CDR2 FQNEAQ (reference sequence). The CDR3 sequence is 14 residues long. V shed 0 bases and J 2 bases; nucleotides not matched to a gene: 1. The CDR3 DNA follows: TGTGCCAGCAGCTTAGCTGGGGGGGCCTACGAGCAGTACCTC. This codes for CASSLAGGAYEQYL.

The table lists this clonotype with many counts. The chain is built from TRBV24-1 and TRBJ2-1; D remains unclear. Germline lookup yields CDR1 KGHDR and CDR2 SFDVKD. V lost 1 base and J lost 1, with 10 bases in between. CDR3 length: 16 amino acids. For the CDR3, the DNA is TGTGCCACCAGTGATTTAGAGGTTAAATCCTACAATGAGCAGTTCTTC. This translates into CATSDLEVKSYNEQFF.

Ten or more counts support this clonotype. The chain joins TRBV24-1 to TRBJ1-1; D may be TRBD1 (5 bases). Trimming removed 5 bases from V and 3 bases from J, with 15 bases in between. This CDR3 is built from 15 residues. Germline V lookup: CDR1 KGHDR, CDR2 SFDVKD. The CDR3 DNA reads TGTGCCACCAGTGTCCTCCGGGACGGGGACACTGAAGCTTTCTTT. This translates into CATSVLRDGDTEAFF.

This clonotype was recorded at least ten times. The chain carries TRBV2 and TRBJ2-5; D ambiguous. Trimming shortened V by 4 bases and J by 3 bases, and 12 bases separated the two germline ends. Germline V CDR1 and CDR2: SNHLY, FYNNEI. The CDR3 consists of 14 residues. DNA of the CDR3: TGTGCCAGCAGTGGGCTCGGAGAGGAAGAGACCCAGTACTTC. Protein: CASSGLGEEETQYF.

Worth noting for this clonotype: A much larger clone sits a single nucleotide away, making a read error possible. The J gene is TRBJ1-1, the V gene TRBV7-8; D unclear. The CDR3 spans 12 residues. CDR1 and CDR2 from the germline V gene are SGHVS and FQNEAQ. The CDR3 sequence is CASSLLLTEVFF. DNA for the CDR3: TGTGCCAGCAGCTTATTGTTGACTGAAGTTTTCTTT.

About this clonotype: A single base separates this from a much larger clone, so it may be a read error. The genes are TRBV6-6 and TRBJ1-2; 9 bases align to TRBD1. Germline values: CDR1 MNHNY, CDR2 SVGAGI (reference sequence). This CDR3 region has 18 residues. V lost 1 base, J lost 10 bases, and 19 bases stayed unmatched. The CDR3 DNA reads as TGTGCCAGCAGTTACTTAGCCGGGACAGGGTCCACTTTAGCTGACTACACCTTC. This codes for CASSYLAGTGSTLADYTF.

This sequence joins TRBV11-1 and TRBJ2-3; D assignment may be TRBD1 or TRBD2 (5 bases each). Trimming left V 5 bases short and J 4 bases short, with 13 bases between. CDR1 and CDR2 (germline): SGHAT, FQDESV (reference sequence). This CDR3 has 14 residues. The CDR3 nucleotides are TGTGCCAGCAGCCTCTTTGGGGGTTCAGATACGCAGTATTTT. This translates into CASSLFGGSDTQYF.